The next 28 T cell receptor beta chains were all read from a single sample in a study of blood T cell repertoires in COVID-19. Some clones are missing from TCRdb's copy, which holds only in-frame ones; the method was immunoSEQ multiplex PCR. The profile shows fewer than 350,000 clones, roughly 85% of them singletons. The sample taken for sequencing was peripheral blood. The receptors shown here come from a human donor in a cohort sampled during active COVID-19.

CDR3 amino acids: CASSQQGEQYF. In DNA form, the CDR3 reads TGTGCCAGCAGTCAACAGGGGGAGCAGTACTTC. The chain employs TRBV12-3 or TRBV12-4 and TRBJ2-7; 7 bases fit TRBD1. The trim removed 5 bases at V and 7 bases at J, leaving 2 bases unmatched. CDR3 length equals 11 residues.

This rearrangement joins TRBV28 to TRBJ1-2; TRBD1 agrees at 8 bases. Germline loops: CDR1 MDHEN, CDR2 SYDVKM. J lost 7 bases, V lost 4 bases, and 5 bases had no gene match. There are 13 residues in the CDR3. CDR3 protein: CASSSGQGFGYTF. CDR3 bases: TGTGCCAGCAGTTCCGGACAGGGCTTTGGCTACACCTTC.

V usage is TRBV24-1 and J usage is TRBJ2-1; 9 bases are a match to TRBD1. CDR3 length: 16 residues. CDR1 KGHDR and CDR2 SFDVKD come from the germline V gene. The junction had 8 bases not matched to a gene; V was cut back by 6 bases and J by 3 bases. The CDR3 spells CATSPMGDRDYNEQFF. Here the CDR3 DNA reads TGTGCCACCAGTCCTATGGGGGACAGGGACTACAATGAGCAGTTCTTC.

The V call is TRBV10-2, the J call TRBJ1-2, with 9 nucleotides matching TRBD1. With 9 bases clipped from V and 5 bases from J, the junction kept 7 bases outside the gene matches. The CDR3 has 13 residues. Germline V CDR1 and CDR2: WSHSY, SAAADI. CDR3 sequence: CASSRGQGYGYTF. The CDR3 nucleotides read TGCGCCAGTTCTCGAGGACAGGGGTATGGCTACACCTTC.

J is TRBJ2-7 and V is TRBV2; D remains unclear. This CDR3 region has 14 residues. V lost 6 bases to trimming and J lost 3 bases, with 15 bases between them. Germline V lookup: CDR1 SNHLY, CDR2 FYNNEI. CDR3 bases: TGTGCCAGCAGGGTTGACATCTCCAACTACGAGCAGTACTTC. Translated: CASRVDISNYEQYF. The full variable domain, its missing parts supplied by reference TRBV2 and TRBJ2-7, is EPEVTQTPSHQVTQMGQEVILRCVPISNHLYFYWYRQILGQKVEFLVSFYNNEISEKSEIFDDQFSVERPDGSNFTLKIRSTKLEDSAMYFCASRVDISNYEQYFGPGTRLTVT.

The chain has TRBV2 and TRBJ2-1; D is possibly TRBD1 (6 bases). Germline V gene data show CDR1 as SNHLY and CDR2 as FYNNEI. The CDR3 sequence is 20 residues long. Trimming shortened V by 0 bases and J by 1 base, and 22 bases separated the two germline ends. CDR3 amino acids: CASSEATGPRQERSYNEQFF. CDR3 bases: TGTGCCAGCAGTGAAGCAACGGGCCCCCGACAGGAACGGTCCTACAATGAGCAGTTCTTC.

The V gene is TRBV3-1 (or the pseudogene TRBV3-2), the J gene TRBJ1-1; 9 bases align to TRBD1. The CDR3 runs to 16 residues. V shed 2 bases and J 0 bases; nucleotides not matched to a gene: 4. Germline CDR1 and CDR2: LGHDT and YNNKEL (reference sequence). In nucleotides, the CDR3 is TGTGCCAGCAGCCAATACAGGGGGCATTTGAACACTGAAGCTTTCTTT. It encodes CASSQYRGHLNTEAFF.

The chain's CDR3 is CASSLAAGGPNYGYTF. In nucleotides, the CDR3 is TGCGCCAGCAGCTTGGCGGCGGGGGGGCCCAACTATGGCTACACCTTC. The V and J genes are TRBV5-1 and TRBJ1-2; a possible D gene is TRBD1 (6 bases). V was trimmed by 0 bases and J by 2 bases, leaving 14 bases between them. Germline CDR1 SGHRS, CDR2 YFSETQ. The CDR3 totals 16 residues. The full variable domain, in which reference TRBV5-1 and TRBJ1-2 provide the parts outside the CDR3, is KAGVTQTPRYLIKTRGQQVTLSCSPISGHRSVSWYQQTPGQGLQFLFEYFSETQRNKGNFPGRFSGRQFSNSRSEMNVSTLELGDSALYLCASSLAAGGPNYGYTFGSGTRLTVV.

This clone occurred many times. J is TRBJ2-1 and V is TRBV9; TRBD2 aligns across 8 bases. CDR3 size: 14 residues. Germline V gives CDR1 SGDLS, CDR2 YYNGEE. The trim removed 4 bases at V and 7 bases at J, leaving 7 bases unmatched. CDR3 in amino acids: CASSLRTSTNEQFF. The CDR3 bases are TGTGCCAGCAGCCTCCGGACTAGCACGAATGAGCAGTTCTTC.

This chain connects TRBV6-5 to TRBJ2-6; a possible D gene is TRBD1 (6 bases). Between the trimmed V and J ends, which lost 6 bases and 6 bases, there was a span of 15 bases. The CDR3 contains 15 residues. Germline loops: CDR1 MNHEY, CDR2 SVGAGI. The CDR3 bases are TGTGCCAGCAGAACAGGACAGATCCAGGCCAACGTCCTGACTTTC. This codes for CASRTGQIQANVLTF.

This chain joins TRBV6-5 and TRBJ2-1, with 9 bases aligning to TRBD2. The CDR3 is 14 amino acids. V shed 7 bases and J 9 bases; nucleotides not matched to a gene: 10. The germline V gene encodes CDR1 MNHEY and CDR2 SVGAGI. The CDR3 protein is CASKVGGGAVEQFF. The CDR3 DNA reads TGTGCCAGCAAAGTTGGCGGGGGGGCCGTTGAGCAGTTCTTC.

This chain connects TRBV15 to TRBJ1-5; 11 nucleotides align to TRBD1. The CDR3 covers 18 residues. Germline V CDR1 and CDR2: LNHNV, YYDKDF (reference sequence). The ends lost 0 bases at V and 2 bases at J; junction bases unmatched: 6. CDR3 nucleotides: TGTGCCACCAGCAGAGATAGGCGGACAGGGGGCGGCAATCAGCCCCAGCATTTT. Its protein product is CATSRDRRTGGGNQPQHF.

The genes are TRBV19 and TRBJ1-6, with 7 bases identical to TRBD1. V was clipped by 9 bases and J by 9 bases; unmatched bases: 5. This CDR3 comprises 12 residues. Germline V gene sequence: CDR1 LNHDA, CDR2 SQIVND (reference sequence). The CDR3 DNA is TGTGCCAGCACAGGGGCCGGTTCACCCCTCCACTTT. It translates to CASTGAGSPLHF.

The rearrangement joins TRBV18 to TRBJ2-7; the D is unclear. Germline V gene sequence: CDR1 KGHSH, CDR2 LQKENI. The CDR3 loop spans 15 amino acids. The ends were cut back, 1 base at V and 0 bases at J, with 10 bases in the middle. DNA for the CDR3: TGTGCCAGCTCACCACAAAAGTGCAGCTCCTACGAGCAGTACTTC. Translation gives CASSPQKCSSYEQYF.

The chain is built from TRBV10-3 and TRBJ2-1, with 12 bases lining up with TRBD2. Germline lookup yields CDR1 ENHRY and CDR2 SYGVKD. This CDR3 spans 15 amino acids. The V segment lost 6 bases and the J segment 5 bases; nucleotides outside the gene matches: 5. The CDR3 DNA reads as TGTGCCATCAGGGTACTAGCGGGGGGCCACAATGAGCAGTTCTTC. It is translated as CAIRVLAGGHNEQFF.

This clone was counted once. The chain joins TRBV24-1 to TRBJ2-7, with 10 bases lining up with TRBD1. J lost 5 bases, V lost 4 bases, and 7 bases had no gene match. CDR1 and CDR2 from the germline V gene are KGHDR and SFDVKD. CDR3 length equals 15 residues. The CDR3 loop reads CATSDPGTGVDEQYF. In DNA form, the CDR3 reads TGTGCCACCAGTGACCCCGGGACAGGGGTCGACGAGCAGTACTTC.

Only one count was recorded for this clone. The chain joins TRBV5-1 to TRBJ1-1; D uncertain. CDR3 length: 13 amino acids. The germline V gene has CDR1 SGHRS and CDR2 YFSETQ. V was shortened by 5 bases and J by 1 base, with 9 bases between the two germline ends. In DNA form, the CDR3 reads TGCGCCAGCAGGACAACAGCGAACACTGAAGCTTTCTTT. This sequence encodes CASRTTANTEAFF.

This clone was seen only a few times. CDR3 sequence reads: CASSLSVGQDSNYGYTF. CDR3 nucleotides: TGTGCCAGCAGCTTGTCAGTGGGACAGGACTCTAACTATGGCTACACCTTC. The V gene is TRBV11-2, the J gene TRBJ1-2, with 8 bases identical to TRBD1. The CDR3 runs to 17 residues. V lost 3 bases, J lost 0 bases, and 9 bases stayed unmatched. Germline lookup yields CDR1 SGHAT and CDR2 FQNNGV.

The chain has TRBV30 and TRBJ1-5, with 7 bases aligning to TRBD1. The CDR3 sequence is 14 residues long. CDR1 is GTSNPN and CDR2 is SVGIG in the germline V gene (reference sequence). Trimming at V came to 3 bases and at J to 2 bases, leaving 4 bases not matched to a gene. The CDR3, as DNA: TGTGCCTGGAGGGGACAGTCGGGCAATCAGCCCCAGCATTTT. Its protein product is CAWRGQSGNQPQHF.

The V call is TRBV18, the J call TRBJ2-2; possible D gene TRBD2, 6 bases. Germline V CDR1 and CDR2: KGHSH, LQKENI. The CDR3 consists of 15 residues. The V end was cut by 4 bases, the J end by 3 bases, with 12 bases between. The CDR3 sequence is CASSLPGLYTGELFF. The CDR3 DNA is TGTGCCAGCTCACTACCGGGACTCTACACCGGGGAGCTGTTTTTT.

This chain links TRBV29-1 with TRBJ2-1; the match to TRBD2 covers 11 bases. The germline V gene encodes CDR1 SQVTM and CDR2 ANQGSEA. CDR3 length: 15 amino acids. Trimming cost V 7 bases and J 4 bases; bases outside gene matches: 9. This CDR3 is CSGNSGGAHYNEQFF. The CDR3 DNA reads as TGCAGCGGAAATAGCGGGGGGGCTCATTACAATGAGCAGTTCTTC.

The rearrangement links TRBV5-1 to TRBJ2-2; D perhaps matches TRBD2 (6 bases). Germline CDR1 reads SGHRS; CDR2 reads YFSETQ. Between the trimmed V and J ends, which lost 0 bases and 4 bases, there was a span of 13 bases. CDR3 length equals 16 residues. The CDR3 loop is CASSLDGGATTGELFF. In nucleotides, the CDR3 is TGCGCCAGCAGCTTGGACGGGGGAGCTACCACCGGGGAGCTGTTTTTT.

The V gene is TRBV10-1, the J gene TRBJ1-1; D gene uncertain. CDR3 length: 14 residues. Germline CDR1 is WNHNN and CDR2 is SYGVQD (reference sequence). The germline V and J ends were trimmed by 1 base and 5 bases, with 11 bases remaining between them. The CDR3 DNA reads as TGCGCCAGCAGTGAGTATCCGGTAGTAACTGAAGCTTTCTTT. Protein: CASSEYPVVTEAFF.

The CDR3 bases are TGTGCCAGCAGTTTCCTCGGCGGTGGGGAGCAGTACTTC. This encodes CASSFLGGGEQYF. The chain joins TRBV27 to TRBJ2-7; no reliable D call. CDR3 length: 13 amino acids. CDR1 MNHEY and CDR2 SMNVEV come from the germline V gene (reference sequence). The V gene lost 3 bases and the J gene lost 7 bases, with 13 bases spanning the gap.

This clone was detected a few times. This chain connects TRBV27 to TRBJ1-6; maybe TRBD1 (5 bases). In germline, CDR1 is MNHEY, CDR2 SMNVEV (reference sequence). V was clipped by 2 bases and J by 14 bases, with 13 bases between them. There are 13 residues in the CDR3. The CDR3 DNA follows: TGTGCCAGCAGTTTAAGTCCGGGGGGATCCCTCCACTTT. As protein: CASSLSPGGSLHF.

The V gene is TRBV6-1, the J gene TRBJ2-3; 14 nucleotides line up with TRBD2. This CDR3 has 16 residues. The J segment lost 3 bases and the V segment lost 4 bases, leaving 3 bases of the junction unmatched. Germline lookup yields CDR1 MNHNS and CDR2 SASEGT. CDR3 protein: CASSVRTSGGTDTQYF. In DNA form, the CDR3 reads TGTGCCAGCAGTGTCAGGACTAGCGGGGGGACAGATACGCAGTATTTT.

Here the CDR3 DNA reads TGTGCCAGCAGTTATGTACTGCGCACAGATACGCAGTATTTT. This encodes CASSYVLRTDTQYF. The rearrangement joins TRBV6-2 or TRBV6-3 to TRBJ2-3, with no clear D. The CDR3 consists of 14 residues. The V gene lost 3 bases and the J gene lost 1 base, with 8 bases spanning the gap. Germline-derived CDR1 and CDR2 are MNHEY and SVGEGT.

The chain uses TRBV28 and TRBJ1-3, with D maybe TRBD1 (5 bases). Germline V lookup: CDR1 MDHEN, CDR2 SYDVKM. This CDR3 is built from 16 residues. Trimming cost V 5 bases and J 4 bases, with 18 bases left between them. The CDR3 DNA sequence: TGTGCCAGCAGTCTCCCCTTGTCTTGGGGCGGAAACACCATATATTTT. Residues: CASSLPLSWGGNTIYF.